The clone carrying this T cell receptor (beta chain) was seen only a few times. Its antigen is not known. The data are from a study of vaccination and CD4 T cells after COVID-19. Study summary: Six men and four women formed the convalescents, two being Hispanic. Control cultures were given a CEFX pool, an HIV-1 Nef pool, or no peptide. General study points: For convalescent patients, a median about 86% of reactive clones surfaced exclusively after vaccination.

Sequenced with the Oncomine TCR Beta short-read assay was DNA taken from cultured CD4+ T cells. TCRdb re-derived calls from the PCR reads in MiXCR, one entry per CDR3 protein. The sample lists about 25,000 distinct CDR3 sequences; 58% were seen once. Described treatment: roughly 11-day PBMC culture with coronavirus spike peptide pools or control peptides (ViraFEST assay). The CDR3 is 13 residues long. V lost 6 bases and J lost 5, with 13 bases in between. Germline assignment: CDR1 SGHTA and CDR2 FQGTGA. The chain carries TRBV7-3 and TRBJ2-5; D not resolved. Source material: CD4+ T cells from blood, cultured in vitro. The receptor was isolated from a human donor who had recovered from COVID-19. In DNA, the CDR3 is TGTGCCAGCAGTCCCCCGGGCAGGGAGACCCAGTACTTC. Its translation is CASSPPGRETQYF.